These 3 T cell receptor beta chains were sequenced from one sample in a study of cytomegalovirus exposure and HLA in healthy donors. Primers for the PCR totalled 60 Vbeta and 13 Jbeta. Clones were sequenced by immunoSEQ multiplex PCR, and TCRdb holds only the in-frame ones, with some missing. The repertoire holds 140,000 to 150,000 clones, with approximately 78% as singletons. Sample: PBMCs. These receptor sequences come from a man aged 35-49 years in good health and CMV-seropositive.

The rearrangement uses TRBV19 and TRBJ1-5; 7 nucleotides line up with TRBD1. The V gene end was trimmed by 5 bases and the J gene end by 1 base; junction bases not matched to a gene: 8. CDR3 size: 16 residues. The germline CDR1 and CDR2 sequences are LNHDA and SQIVND (reference sequence). The CDR3 spells CASSHPDRASNQPQHF. The CDR3 coding sequence is TGTGCCAGTAGTCATCCCGACAGGGCAAGCAATCAGCCCCAGCATTTT.

This sequence joins TRBV5-1 and TRBJ2-3; 10 nucleotides line up with TRBD2. Per germline, CDR1 SGHRS and CDR2 YFSETQ. The ends lost 4 bases at V and 0 bases at J; junction bases unmatched: 5. The CDR3 extends over 16 amino acids. The CDR3 is CASSTGTSVSTDTQYF. As DNA, the CDR3 is TGCGCCAGCAGCACCGGGACTAGCGTAAGCACAGATACGCAGTATTTT. Using reference TRBV5-1 and TRBJ2-3 for the parts outside the CDR3, the full variable domain is KAGVTQTPRYLIKTRGQQVTLSCSPISGHRSVSWYQQTPGQGLQFLFEYFSETQRNKGNFPGRFSGRQFSNSRSEMNVSTLELGDSALYLCASSTGTSVSTDTQYFGPGTRLTVL.

This chain uses TRBV7-3 with TRBJ2-6; D is ambiguous. V was pared by 2 bases and J by 1 base, with 9 bases between. This CDR3 comprises 16 residues. Germline CDR1 and CDR2: SGHTA and FQGTGA. The DNA of the CDR3 is TGTGCCAGCAGCTTAGGCCAACATTCTGGGGCCAACGTCCTGACTTTC. Translated: CASSLGQHSGANVLTF.